The 2 T cell receptor beta chains listed next were all sequenced from one sample in a study of control samples from healthy donors and cancer patients. Measured with immunoSEQ multiplex PCR; TCRdb has only the in-frame clones, and not every one. The profile covers around 110,000 clones, with approximately 90% appearing a single time and 1% to 1.4% taken by the ten largest. Sequencing was performed on PBMCs. The origin of the receptors is a woman in her fifties or sixties with colorectal cancer.

V usage is TRBV5-1 and J usage is TRBJ1-2, with 8 bases that match TRBD1. With V trimmed by 4 bases and J by 3 bases, 5 bases remained unmatched. CDR1 is SGHRS and CDR2 is YFSETQ in the germline V gene. The CDR3 length is 14 residues. The CDR3 loop reads CASSPDRADYGYTF. The CDR3 nucleotides read TGCGCCAGCAGCCCGGACAGGGCTGACTATGGCTACACCTTC.

The chain carries TRBV30 and TRBJ1-3, with D uncertain. CDR1 is GTSNPN, CDR2 SVGIG, per germline (reference sequence). CDR3 size: 14 residues. The V and J ends lost 3 bases and 8 bases respectively, with 17 bases between them. The CDR3: CAWSLGKREDTIYF. The CDR3, as DNA: TGTGCCTGGAGCTTAGGGAAGCGGGAGGACACCATATATTTT.